This T cell receptor (beta chain) emerged from a study of OX40 agonist ivuxolimab in advanced cancers. The CDR3 loop spans 15 amino acids. Germline V gives CDR1 MNHNS, CDR2 SASEGT. With 8 bases removed from V and 0 bases from J, the gap between germline ends came to 13 bases. The assay was immunoSEQ multiplex PCR, and TCRdb's table has in-frame clones only and misses some. The sample lists approximately 50,000 clones; around four fifths were seen once. This TCR came from an adult with an advanced solid tumor such as melanoma, head and neck, liver or kidney cancer. The sample consisted of CD4+ or CD8+ T cells sorted from blood, taken in a trial of the OX40 agonist ivuxolimab. This chain joins TRBV6-1 and TRBJ2-2, with D perhaps TRBD1 (5 bases). For the CDR3, the DNA is TGTGCCAGCGTTCTGGGGCTATCGAACACCGGGGAGCTGTTTTTT. Translating gives CASVLGLSNTGELFF.